A single sample gave rise to the 5 T cell receptor beta chains below, sequenced in a study of spatial heterogeneity in lung cancer. Time point reported: sample taken at primary tumor resection. TCRdb ran MiXCR on the 5' RACE reads and lists one entry per CDR3 protein. Altogether 9,500 to 10,000 distinct CDR3 sequences are present, over 6% being singletons, with the ten largest covering roughly 7%. Their specific antigens are unknown. Overall study results and limits: Mutation tallies in tumors tracked expanded intratumoral alpha and beta TCR counts.

Here the sequenced sample was lung tumor tissue, taken at surgery. These receptors came from a female donor with early-stage non-small cell lung cancer.

V and J are TRBV13 and TRBJ1-1, with D tentatively TRBD1 (5 bases). V lost 0 bases, J lost 6 bases, and 14 bases lay in between. Germline-derived CDR1 and CDR2 are PRHDT and FYEKMQ (reference sequence). The CDR3 has 15 amino acids. The CDR3 spells CASSLGTRVVAEAFF. For the CDR3, the DNA is TGTGCCAGCAGCTTAGGGACCAGGGTTGTTGCTGAAGCTTTCTTT. The full variable domain, rest sourced from reference TRBV13 and TRBJ1-1, is AAGVIQSPRHLIKEKRETATLKCYPIPRHDTVYWYQQGPGQDPQFLISFYEKMQSDKGSIPDRFSAQQFSDYHSELNMSSLELGDSALYFCASSLGTRVVAEAFFGQGTRLTVV.

CDR3 region: CASSYNTDTQYF. CDR3 DNA: TGTGCCAGCAGTTACAACACAGATACGCAGTATTTT. The rearrangement links TRBV6-1 to TRBJ2-3; D is unclear. V was shortened by 5 bases and J by 2 bases, with 5 bases between the two germline ends. Looked up from germline, CDR1 is MNHNS and CDR2 is SASEGT. CDR3 size: 12 residues.

This clonotype was seen only a few times. The chain combines TRBV2 with TRBJ2-6; 8 nucleotides match TRBD1. Germline trimming cut 3 bases from V and 4 bases from J; bases unmatched to any gene: 5. Looked up from germline, CDR1 is SNHLY and CDR2 is FYNNEI. The CDR3 totals 16 residues. The CDR3 DNA reads as TGTGCCAGCAGTGAGACAGGGGCCTCGGGGGCCAACGTCCTGACTTTC. This translates into CASSETGASGANVLTF.

This clonotype was recorded many times. This chain uses TRBV11-2 with TRBJ1-2; D gene ambiguous. The V gene's germline CDR1 is SGHAT and CDR2 FQNNGV. V lost 0 bases and J lost 7, with 18 bases in between. The CDR3 is 16 amino acids. The CDR3, as DNA: TGTGCCAGCAGCTTAGATCATTATCAGAGAGGTAGTGGCTACACCTTC. This gives the protein CASSLDHYQRGSGYTF.

This clonotype counts as medium-sized. The chain links TRBV30 to TRBJ2-5, with 10 bases matching TRBD2. Germline V gene sequence: CDR1 GTSNPN, CDR2 SVGIG (reference sequence). V lost 4 bases and J lost 5; bases outside the gene matches: 7. This CDR3 region has 14 residues. The CDR3 sequence is CAWTKAGGLETQYF. In DNA form, the CDR3 reads TGTGCCTGGACAAAAGCGGGAGGGCTCGAGACCCAGTACTTC.